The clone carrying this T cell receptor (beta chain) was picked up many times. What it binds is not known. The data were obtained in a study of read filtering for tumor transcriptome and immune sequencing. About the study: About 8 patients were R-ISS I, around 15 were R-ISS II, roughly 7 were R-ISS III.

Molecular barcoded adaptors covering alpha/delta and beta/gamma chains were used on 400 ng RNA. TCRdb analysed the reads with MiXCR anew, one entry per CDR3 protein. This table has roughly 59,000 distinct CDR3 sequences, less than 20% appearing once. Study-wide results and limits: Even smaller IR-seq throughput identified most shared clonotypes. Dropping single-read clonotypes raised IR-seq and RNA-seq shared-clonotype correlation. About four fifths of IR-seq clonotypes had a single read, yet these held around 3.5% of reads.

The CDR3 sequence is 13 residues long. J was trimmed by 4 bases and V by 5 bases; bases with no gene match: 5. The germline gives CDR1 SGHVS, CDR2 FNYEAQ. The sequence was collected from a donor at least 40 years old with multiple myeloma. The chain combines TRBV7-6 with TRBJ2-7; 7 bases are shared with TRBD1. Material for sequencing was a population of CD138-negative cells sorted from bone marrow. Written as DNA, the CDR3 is TGTGCCAGCAGCCCGACAGGGTCTTACGAGCAGTACTTC. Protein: CASSPTGSYEQYF.